The 2 T cell receptor beta chains given below trace back to one sample, sequenced in a study of identical twins. From the 5' RACE reads, TCRdb called clonotypes with MiXCR, one entry per CDR3 protein. The sample has 520,000 or so distinct CDR3 sequences; roughly 21% are singletons. The same specimen was also included in a second study, on T cells expressing NK-cell markers.

Sequencing was performed on CD4+ T cells sorted from blood. The receptors come from a woman between 18 and 29 years old in good health.

V usage is TRBV10-3 and J usage is TRBJ2-2; 14 bases match TRBD2. CDR3 length: 16 amino acids. Germline V gene sequence: CDR1 ENHRY, CDR2 SYGVKD. V dropped 10 bases and J dropped 6; count of bases not matched to a gene: 10. The CDR3 is CATLGLAGEDSGELFF. The CDR3 DNA is TGTGCCACCCTGGGACTAGCGGGAGAAGATTCCGGGGAGCTGTTTTTT.

This clonotype was recorded only once. This chain uses TRBV29-1 with TRBJ2-1; D tentatively reads TRBD1 or TRBD2 (8 bases each). This CDR3 is built from 17 residues. CDR1 is SQVTM, CDR2 ANQGSEA, per germline. The V and J ends lost 5 bases and 6 bases respectively, with 26 bases between them. CDR3 in amino acids: CSVSGGIYGTRGNEQFF. The CDR3 DNA sequence: TGCAGCGTTTCAGGGGGCATTTACGGGACTAGGGGCAATGAGCAGTTCTTC.